This T cell receptor (beta chain) was retrieved from a study of graft-versus-host responses after intestinal transplantation. For the study at large: The whole recipient group had anti-thymocyte globulin induction followed by tacrolimus and steroids for around three years. Overall study findings and caveats: Allograft clonal ratios (graft-versus-host to host-versus-graft) were high in patients who had graft-donor T cell macrochimerism. GvH clones occurred in recipient marrow; some first appeared in ileum or blood.

Concerning this clone: As yet, its antigen is unknown.

Using immunoSEQ multiplex PCR, the repertoire was profiled, and TCRdb retains in-frame clones only, with some absent. The repertoire consists of over 100,000 clones, with around nine tenths occurring once and the leading ten covering about 0.25%. The CDR3 sequence is 11 residues long. Germline values: CDR1 SEHNR, CDR2 FQNEAQ (reference sequence). V lost 3 bases to trimming and J lost 7 bases, with 3 bases between them. V gene TRBV7-9 combines with J gene TRBJ1-4, with D unresolved. This TCR derives from a human donor who was the organ donor for an intestinal transplant. This material consisted of unstimulated CD4+ T cells sorted from spleen or lymph node cells, taken before transplant. The CDR3 sequence: CASSFAEKLFF. CDR3 DNA sequence: TGTGCCAGCAGCTTCGCTGAAAAACTGTTTTTT.